The sample holds one count of the clone carrying this T cell receptor (beta chain). What it binds is unknown. The data originate from a study of cytomegalovirus exposure and HLA in healthy donors. Study outcomes and limitations: When a later analysis was performed, an Asian-associated ancestry cluster reportedly had fewer N-insertions than the 666-donor mean. Later analysis showed most CMV-associated TCR beta chains appearing HLA-restricted.

The study ran its PCR with 60 Vbeta and 13 Jbeta primers. Sequencing used immunoSEQ multiplex PCR; TCRdb keeps in-frame clones, though not all of them. The sample lists around 180,000 clones; 75% to 85% were seen once. Healthy bone marrow donors formed the donor group. Germline V lookup: CDR1 SGHTA, CDR2 FQGNSA. V was pared by 7 bases and J by 6 bases, with 15 bases between. The CDR3 contains 13 residues. The sequenced sample consisted of PBMCs. The rearrangement uses TRBV7-2 and TRBJ2-5; D unclear. The source of this sequence is a woman aged 18-29 years in good health and CMV-seropositive. CDR3 protein: CASTFIGGQTQYF. In DNA form, the CDR3 reads TGTGCCAGCACCTTCATTGGTGGCCAGACCCAGTACTTC.